These T cell receptor beta chains were read from a single sample in a study of CXCR3-negative and CXCR3-positive naive CD8 T cells. Using the 5' RACE reads, TCRdb records one entry per CDR3 protein without DNA. Here the sample table reports 100,000 to 150,000 distinct CDR3 sequences. Material for sequencing was naive CXCR3- CD8+ T cells from blood. All receptors come from a human donor in good health. Some clones in this sample may be carry-over from other donors' samples. Both conserved end residues are part of each CDR3.

V gene: TRBV4-2
J gene: TRBJ2-7
CDR3 length: 15
CDR3 protein: CASSQPGQGFYEQYF

V gene: TRBV28
J gene: TRBJ2-3
CDR3 length: 16
CDR3 protein: CASSVVPRATTDTQYF

V gene: TRBV13
J gene: TRBJ2-2
CDR3 length: 15
CDR3 protein: CASSPTGSGTGELFF

V gene: TRBV2
J gene: TRBJ1-5
CDR3 length: 14
CDR3 protein: CASRDWEDNQPQHF

V gene: TRBV6-4
J gene: TRBJ2-6
CDR3 length: 16
CDR3 protein: CASRTGRLVGANVLTF

V gene: TRBV30
J gene: TRBJ1-1
CDR3 length: 13
CDR3 protein: CAWSATGGTEAFF

V gene: TRBV7-3
J gene: TRBJ1-1
CDR3 length: 13
CDR3 protein: CASSSNTGTEAFF

V gene: TRBV5-1
J gene: TRBJ2-7
CDR3 length: 16
CDR3 protein: CASSLDGAYSTYEQYF

V gene: TRBV9
J gene: TRBJ2-7
CDR3 length: 15
CDR3 protein: CASSVSERGAYEQYF

V gene: TRBV7-3
J gene: TRBJ2-7
CDR3 length: 12
CDR3 protein: CASSLDTHEQYF

V gene: TRBV29-1
J gene: TRBJ2-7
CDR3 length: 14
CDR3 protein: CSVEGTSGGHEQYF

V gene: TRBV15
J gene: TRBJ2-5
CDR3 length: 18
CDR3 protein: CATSREGLAGTIKETQYF

V gene: TRBV20-1
J gene: TRBJ2-5
CDR3 length: 16
CDR3 protein: CSARDLSGQYQETQYF

V gene: TRBV27
J gene: TRBJ2-3
CDR3 length: 15
CDR3 protein: CASSPPGGGPYTQYF

V gene: TRBV7-9
J gene: TRBJ2-5
CDR3 length: 14
CDR3 protein: CASSSDRVGETQYF

V gene: TRBV7-9
J gene: TRBJ2-5
CDR3 length: 18
CDR3 protein: CASSFLPGPDREQETQYF

V gene: TRBV29-1
J gene: TRBJ2-1
CDR3 length: 14
CDR3 protein: CSVSDGTSYNEQFF

V gene: TRBV13
J gene: TRBJ2-3
CDR3 length: 12
CDR3 protein: CASSSPPETQYF

V gene: TRBV27
J gene: TRBJ2-7
CDR3 length: 12
CDR3 protein: CASGSGGYEQYF

V gene: TRBV15
J gene: TRBJ2-3
CDR3 length: 15
CDR3 protein: CATRREWTGTDTQYF

V gene: TRBV28
J gene: TRBJ2-7
CDR3 length: 14
CDR3 protein: CASSFRDLTYEQYF

V gene: TRBV29-1
J gene: TRBJ1-2
CDR3 length: 14
CDR3 protein: CSVPDRALGYGYTF

V gene: TRBV12-3/TRBV12-4
J gene: TRBJ2-1
CDR3 length: 17
CDR3 protein: CASSLEGGSITYNEQFF

V gene: TRBV3-1
J gene: TRBJ2-1
CDR3 length: 21
CDR3 protein: CASSQPSGSGRPRISYNEQFF

V gene: TRBV20-1
J gene: TRBJ2-7
CDR3 length: 15
CDR3 protein: CSASLRGQGSYEQYF

V gene: TRBV9
J gene: TRBJ1-1
CDR3 length: 16
CDR3 protein: CASSVASGHLNTEAFF

V gene: TRBV7-9
J gene: TRBJ2-1
CDR3 length: 13
CDR3 protein: CASSQGNYNEQFF

V gene: TRBV29-1
J gene: TRBJ2-7
CDR3 length: 16
CDR3 protein: CSVEDLGDRGPYEQYF

V gene: TRBV29-1
J gene: TRBJ2-2
CDR3 length: 15
CDR3 protein: CSVENGGRNTGELFF

V gene: TRBV7-9
J gene: TRBJ2-3
CDR3 length: 16
CDR3 protein: CASRQGGPVPEDTQYF

V gene: TRBV6-6
J gene: TRBJ2-1
CDR3 length: 16
CDR3 protein: CASSYGRAVGINEQFF

V gene: TRBV7-8
J gene: TRBJ1-4
CDR3 length: 15
CDR3 protein: CASSLVDSKGEKLFF

V gene: TRBV4-1
J gene: TRBJ2-7
CDR3 length: 14
CDR3 protein: CASSQDVDSYEQYF

V gene: TRBV6-5
J gene: TRBJ2-7
CDR3 length: 14
CDR3 protein: CASSYSTGTYEQYF

V gene: TRBV28
J gene: TRBJ2-7
CDR3 length: 14
CDR3 protein: CASSLVFPTYEQYF

V gene: TRBV28
J gene: TRBJ2-4
CDR3 length: 14
CDR3 protein: CASSPRIAKNIQYF

V gene: TRBV5-5
J gene: TRBJ1-1
CDR3 length: 14
CDR3 protein: CASSLASSGPEAFF

V gene: TRBV19
J gene: TRBJ1-1
CDR3 length: 13
CDR3 protein: CASSILQGTEAFF

V gene: TRBV2
J gene: TRBJ2-7
CDR3 length: 16
CDR3 protein: CASTSEPGQGIYEQYF

V gene: TRBV29-1
J gene: TRBJ2-1
CDR3 length: 12
CDR3 protein: CSGRMSYNEQFF

V gene: TRBV7-9
J gene: TRBJ2-1
CDR3 length: 16
CDR3 protein: CASSNRDSPYYNEQFF

V gene: TRBV12-3/TRBV12-4
J gene: TRBJ2-6
CDR3 length: 18
CDR3 protein: CASSRIPNRVSGANVLTF

V gene: TRBV28
J gene: TRBJ2-5
CDR3 length: 18
CDR3 protein: CPSSITTGDLFGLETQYF

V gene: TRBV7-9
J gene: TRBJ2-7
CDR3 length: 12
CDR3 protein: CASSFWGGEQYF

V gene: TRBV29-1
J gene: TRBJ2-1
CDR3 length: 12
CDR3 protein: CSADGGYNEQFF

V gene: TRBV6-4
J gene: TRBJ2-3
CDR3 length: 17
CDR3 protein: CASSESPPGFGTDTQYF